The clone carrying this T cell receptor (beta chain) was counted between two and nine times. This sample is part of a study of regulatory T cells in long-lasting Graves disease. Time point noted: newly diagnosed GD, antithyroid drugs for less than 3 months. PBMC-extracted RNA yielded the TCR library. All patients originated from an endocrinology department located in Xi'an, China. For TCR beta, libraries came from iRepertoire HTBI primers and Arm-PCR of CDR3 regions. Original handling: From all samples, identification returned 13 to 15 TRBJ and around 62 TRBV segments. TCRdb processed the multiplex PCR reads anew with MiXCR; each CDR3 protein has one entry. These V and J calls rely on TCRdb rather than the paper's analysis. The profile shows fewer than 650,000 distinct CDR3 sequences, under 20% of them singletons. CDR3 length equals 13 residues. Per germline, CDR1 SGHDN and CDR2 FVKESK. The V and J ends lost 7 bases and 2 bases respectively, with 12 bases between them.

These data were likewise used in another study, on T cells in Graves' hyperthyroidism and ophthalmopathy. That paper adds: Ophthalmopathy and stable hyperthyroidism were separated by a 13 V-J model. The model forecast ophthalmopathy, anticipating it by a median approximately 6.1 months before onset.

The sequence was collected from a young woman with Graves disease. This chain connects TRBV14 to TRBJ2-7; the D gene could be TRBD1 or TRBD2 (5 bases each). This material consisted of peripheral blood mononuclear cells (PBMCs), taken at new diagnosis, from a patient treated with antithyroid drugs. DNA of the CDR3: TGTGCCAGCAACCGTCTGGGGGCCTACGAGCAGTACTTC. It specifies CASNRLGAYEQYF.